This TCR beta chain originates from a study of blood T cell repertoires in COVID-19. Study-level information: From T cells, B-cell-depleted T cells, or PBMCs came the material, which was cDNA or gDNA.

Germline CDR1 GTSNPN, CDR2 SVGIG (reference sequence). With V trimmed by 3 bases and J by 2 bases, 12 bases remained unmatched. The CDR3 loop spans 17 amino acids. Only in-frame clones appear in the TCRdb table, and some are missing; sequencing was by immunoSEQ multiplex PCR. Found here are 75,000 to 100,000 clones, about four fifths of them singletons; the top ten hold 8.5% to 10%. The sequence was collected from an elderly woman with acute or convalescent COVID-19. Specimen: peripheral blood. This rearrangement joins TRBV30 to TRBJ1-5; 8 nucleotides match TRBD1. CDR3 coding DNA: TGTGCCTGGAGCCCAGGGGGCGCGGTGATGGGCAATCAGCCCCAGCATTTT. Amino acid sequence: CAWSPGGAVMGNQPQHF.